The 8 T cell receptor beta chains below come from one sample, sequenced in a study of T-cell reconstitution after alpha-beta-depleted transplantation in children. Preparation of the TCRbeta library used unique molecular identifiers. TCRdb recomputed calls from the PCR reads with MiXCR, one row per CDR3 protein. The repertoire has approximately 110,000 distinct CDR3 sequences, about 9.4% of them found once; the top ten carry about 34%. This specimen consisted of PBMCs, obtained before TCRalphabeta/CD19-depleted stem cell transplant. The receptors were gathered from a boy aged 2 to 10 with acute lymphoblastic leukemia, due to receive a stem cell transplant.

This clonotype has a handful of counts. V and J are TRBV5-1 and TRBJ2-7; weak D call: TRBD1 (5 bases). Germline CDR1 is SGHRS and CDR2 is YFSETQ. V lost 0 bases and J 2 bases, leaving 30 bases between the germline ends. The CDR3 has 21 residues. This CDR3 reads CASSLAPPTGAANPLPYEQYF. The CDR3 DNA is TGCGCCAGCAGCTTGGCCCCACCTACAGGAGCTGCAAACCCCCTTCCCTACGAGCAGTACTTC.

This clonotype has ten or more counts. The V gene is TRBV6-1, the J gene TRBJ1-1; D call uncertain. The CDR3 is 13 amino acids. Trimming cost V 4 bases and J 9 bases, with 15 bases left between them. Germline CDR1 and CDR2: MNHNS and SASEGT. The CDR3 spells CASSGTTETQAFF. CDR3 in DNA: TGTGCCAGCAGTGGAACAACAGAGACACAAGCTTTCTTT.

This clonotype was detected many times. The chain couples TRBV19 to TRBJ2-2, with TRBD2 matching 9 bases. This CDR3 spans 15 amino acids. V was clipped by 3 bases and J by 6 bases; unmatched bases: 5. From germline, CDR1 is LNHDA and CDR2 SQIVND (reference sequence). In DNA form, the CDR3 reads TGTGCCAGTAGTATTTATCTAGCGGGACCCGGGGAGCTGTTTTTT. It yields the protein CASSIYLAGPGELFF. The variable domain in full, completed from reference TRBV19 and TRBJ2-2, reads DGGITQSPKYLFRKEGQNVTLSCEQNLNHDAMYWYRQDPGQGLRLIYYSQIVNDFQKGDIAEGYSVSREKKESFPLTVTSAQKNPTAFYLCASSIYLAGPGELFFGEGSRLTVL.

This clonotype has ten or more counts. This sequence joins TRBV19 and TRBJ2-1; 8 positions agree with TRBD1. The CDR3 covers 14 residues. Trimming took 4 bases from V and 10 from J; bases not matched to a gene: 9. Germline loops: CDR1 LNHDA, CDR2 SQIVND (reference sequence). The CDR3 DNA reads TGTGCCAGTAGTACCCAGGGGGCCCCTCAGGAGCAGTTCTTC. Translation gives CASSTQGAPQEQFF.

This chain joins TRBV7-9 and TRBJ2-1; TRBD2 might be the D (6 bases). The CDR3 is 16 residues long. V was clipped by 1 base and J by 5 bases, with 15 bases between them. From germline, CDR1 is SEHNR and CDR2 FQNEAQ (reference sequence). The CDR3 reads CASSLVPPSENNEQFF. Here the CDR3 DNA reads TGTGCCAGCAGCTTAGTCCCTCCTAGCGAGAACAATGAGCAGTTCTTC.

The chain recombines TRBV4-2 with TRBJ2-5; 9 bases are a match to TRBD2. Germline lookup yields CDR1 LGHNA and CDR2 YNFKEQ. There are 16 residues in the CDR3. J lost 5 bases, V lost 4 bases, and 11 bases had no gene match. CDR3 protein: CASSPGLAGSSETQYF. In nucleotides, the CDR3 is TGTGCCAGCAGCCCGGGGCTAGCGGGGAGTTCGGAGACCCAGTACTTC.

This clonotype appeared a few times. The chain uses TRBV6-1 and TRBJ2-7; 8 positions agree with TRBD1. The J segment lost 3 bases and the V segment lost 5 bases, leaving 9 bases of the junction unmatched. CDR3 length: 15 residues. CDR1 and CDR2 (germline): MNHNS, SASEGT. This CDR3 is CASSNTGGSLYEQYF. For the CDR3, the DNA is TGTGCCAGCAGTAATACAGGGGGGAGTCTCTACGAGCAGTACTTC.

This clonotype was recorded many times. This chain links TRBV7-7 with TRBJ2-3, with a weak D call TRBD1 (6 bases). The CDR3 runs to 14 residues. V was trimmed by 3 bases and J by 1 base, leaving 8 bases between them. The germline gives CDR1 SSHAT, CDR2 FNYEAQ (reference sequence). CDR3 sequence: CASSFSGGTDTQYF. The CDR3 bases are TGTGCCAGCAGCTTCTCAGGGGGCACAGATACGCAGTATTTT.